Presented here are 32 T cell receptor beta chains from one specimen sequenced in a study of T cell responses to AZD1222 COVID-19 vaccine (dated by TCRdb to the early 2020s). The intended sense of this specimen's time point label: baseline before first vaccination. Library method: the immunoSEQ multiplex PCR assay. TCRdb's version of the immuneACCESS table is confined to in-frame rearrangements and falls short of the full clone set. An unresolved V gene accounts for under half of the shortfall where checked; the remainder is of unknown origin. This specimen's table enumerates around 150,000 clones. About 2% of the sample rests with the top ten. The sequencing sample was made of peripheral blood. The receptors come from an adult in good health.

V usage is TRBV30 and J usage is TRBJ2-7; D unresolved. The CDR3 is 14 amino acids. The germline CDR1 and CDR2 sequences are GTSNPN and SVGIG (reference sequence). Trimming removed 0 bases from V and 2 bases from J, with 11 bases in between. CDR3 sequence (DNA): TGTGCCTGGAGTGTTGGGTACGTTCCCTACGAGCAGTACTTC. It codes for CAWSVGYVPYEQYF.

The J gene is TRBJ2-2, the V gene TRBV5-1; D is perhaps TRBD1 or TRBD2 (5 bases each). V was shortened by 4 bases and J by 7 bases, with 17 bases between the two germline ends. This CDR3 spans 15 amino acids. The germline gives CDR1 SGHRS, CDR2 YFSETQ. CDR3 in DNA: TGCGCCAGCAGCCTAACCCAGGGAGTGGGCGGGGAGCTGTTTTTT. This gives the protein CASSLTQGVGGELFF.

The rearrangement joins TRBV19 to TRBJ1-2, with D maybe TRBD1 (5 bases). Germline V gene data show CDR1 as LNHDA and CDR2 as SQIVND (reference sequence). CDR3 length equals 15 residues. Trimming pared 6 bases from V and 0 bases from J, leaving 14 bases between. The DNA of the CDR3 is TGTGCCAGTAGCCTCCAGGGAGCAGCTAACTATGGCTACACCTTC. Protein sequence: CASSLQGAANYGYTF. Drawing the rest from reference TRBV19 and TRBJ1-2, the complete variable domain is DGGITQSPKYLFRKEGQNVTLSCEQNLNHDAMYWYRQDPGQGLRLIYYSQIVNDFQKGDIAEGYSVSREKKESFPLTVTSAQKNPTAFYLCASSLQGAANYGYTFGSGTRLTVV.

V is TRBV19 and J is TRBJ1-2; no definite D call. The V end lost 3 bases, the J end lost 4 bases, and 15 bases lay between the germline ends. Germline V gene data show CDR1 as LNHDA and CDR2 as SQIVND (reference sequence). CDR3 length: 15 residues. The CDR3 DNA sequence: TGTGCCAGTAGTATCTCCCTATTCGGAGGCTATGGCTACACCTTC. Translating it yields CASSISLFGGYGYTF.

The V and J genes are TRBV19 and TRBJ2-1; D is uncertain. The V end was cut by 5 bases, the J end by 2 bases, with 19 bases between. Looked up from germline, CDR1 is LNHDA and CDR2 is SQIVND (reference sequence). The CDR3 extends over 17 amino acids. The CDR3 loop reads CASSLSLVASTYNEQFF. CDR3 sequence (DNA): TGTGCCAGTAGTCTCTCCTTGGTAGCATCGACCTACAATGAGCAGTTCTTC.

This chain connects TRBV10-1 to TRBJ2-1; TRBD2 agrees at 8 bases. Unmatched junction bases numbered 5, after V lost 0 bases and J lost 7 bases. Germline CDR1 and CDR2: WNHNN and SYGVQD (reference sequence). This CDR3 comprises 15 residues. For the CDR3, the DNA is TGCGCCAGCAGTGAGTCTAGCGGGGTAATAAATGAGCAGTTCTTC. Residues: CASSESSGVINEQFF.

The CDR3 spells CASSRTGDANTGELFF. The CDR3 nucleotides are TGTGCCAGCAGCCGAACAGGAGACGCGAACACCGGGGAGCTGTTTTTT. The chain joins TRBV5-6 to TRBJ2-2, with D possibly matching TRBD1 (5 bases). Trimming shortened V by 4 bases and J by 0 bases, and 13 bases separated the two germline ends. Germline V lookup: CDR1 SGHDT, CDR2 YYEEEE. CDR3 length: 16 residues.

The chain couples TRBV7-9 to TRBJ1-2, with 10 bases aligning to TRBD1. The germline gives CDR1 SEHNR, CDR2 FQNEAQ (reference sequence). J lost 8 bases, V lost 4 bases, and 4 bases had no gene match. This CDR3 is built from 13 residues. The CDR3 reads CASSSGTGVGYTF. In DNA form, the CDR3 reads TGTGCCAGCAGCTCCGGGACAGGGGTGGGCTACACCTTC.

CDR3 loop: CASSGLYEQYF. The CDR3 nucleotides read TGCGCCAGCAGCGGACTCTACGAGCAGTACTTC. This sequence joins TRBV5-1 and TRBJ2-7; possibly TRBD2 for D (5 bases). Trimming pared 4 bases from V and 3 bases from J, leaving 5 bases between. CDR3 length: 11 amino acids. Germline loops: CDR1 SGHRS, CDR2 YFSETQ.

The gene calls are TRBV2 and TRBJ2-2, with D possibly being TRBD2 (6 bases). This CDR3 region has 15 residues. Germline lookup yields CDR1 SNHLY and CDR2 FYNNEI. The germline V and J ends were trimmed by 7 bases and 0 bases, with 12 bases remaining between them. CDR3 nucleotide sequence: TGTGCCAGCAAGGGACTGGGATCGAACACCGGGGAGCTGTTTTTT. It encodes CASKGLGSNTGELFF.

The rearrangement links TRBV28 to TRBJ1-1; perhaps TRBD1 as D (5 bases). Trimming shortened V by 3 bases and J by 5 bases, and 19 bases separated the two germline ends. The length of the CDR3 is 16 residues. Germline V gene sequence: CDR1 MDHEN, CDR2 SYDVKM. The CDR3: CASSFSRVGVETEAFF. CDR3 nucleotide sequence: TGTGCCAGCAGTTTCTCCCGTGTAGGGGTTGAGACTGAAGCTTTCTTT.

This chain joins TRBV5-1 and TRBJ1-2; D gene ambiguous. V lost 0 bases and J 3 bases, leaving 3 bases between the germline ends. The CDR3 spans 12 residues. Germline CDR1 and CDR2: SGHRS and YFSETQ. CDR3 nucleotide sequence: TGCGCCAGCAGCTTGGCCGACTATGGCTACACCTTC. Translation: CASSLADYGYTF.

The rearrangement joins TRBV10-3 to TRBJ1-1; 7 positions match TRBD1. There are 13 residues in the CDR3. V shed 6 bases and J 3 bases; nucleotides not matched to a gene: 4. Germline assignment: CDR1 ENHRY and CDR2 SYGVKD. The CDR3 spells CAISRGGDTEAFF. In nucleotides, the CDR3 is TGTGCCATCAGCAGGGGGGGGGACACTGAAGCTTTCTTT.

The chain links TRBV6-5 to TRBJ2-2; possible D gene TRBD1, 6 bases. Germline V gene sequence: CDR1 MNHEY, CDR2 SVGAGI. There are 12 residues in the CDR3. V shed 8 bases and J shed 4 bases, with 8 bases lying between them. CDR3 protein: CASLQGTGELFF. The CDR3 coding sequence is TGTGCCAGCCTACAGGGCACCGGGGAGCTGTTTTTT.

The chain combines TRBV5-1 with TRBJ1-4, with D tentatively TRBD1 (5 bases). Germline V gives CDR1 SGHRS, CDR2 YFSETQ. This CDR3 is built from 15 residues. V lost 2 bases and J 8 bases, leaving 16 bases between the germline ends. CDR3 DNA sequence: TGCGCCAGCAGCTTAGGGGCAGGGTCGGTGGAAAAACTGTTTTTT. Its protein is CASSLGAGSVEKLFF. Full variable domain (rest looked up from reference TRBV5-1 and TRBJ1-4): KAGVTQTPRYLIKTRGQQVTLSCSPISGHRSVSWYQQTPGQGLQFLFEYFSETQRNKGNFPGRFSGRQFSNSRSEMNVSTLELGDSALYLCASSLGAGSVEKLFFGSGTQLSVL.

This chain joins TRBV3-1 (or the pseudogene TRBV3-2) and TRBJ2-5; 7 bases match TRBD2. Germline V CDR1 and CDR2: LGHDT, YNNKEL (reference sequence). The CDR3 consists of 18 residues. V trimming: 3 bases; J trimming: 5 bases; junction bases outside the gene matches: 18. In nucleotides, the CDR3 is TGTGCCAGCAGCCAGAATGCCCCGCAAACGCTAGCGGCCGAGACCCAGTACTTC. Protein product: CASSQNAPQTLAAETQYF.

The V call is TRBV29-1, the J call TRBJ1-5; 8 bases fit TRBD1. V lost 6 bases and J lost 4; bases outside the gene matches: 5. Germline V CDR1 and CDR2: SQVTM, ANQGSEA. The CDR3 is made up of 13 amino acids. The CDR3 protein is CSVTDRENQPQHF. DNA for the CDR3: TGCAGCGTGACGGACAGGGAAAATCAGCCCCAGCATTTT.

The chain joins TRBV4-1 to TRBJ2-7; TRBD2 matches at 11 bases. The length of the CDR3 is 18 residues. With 3 bases clipped from V and 0 bases from J, the junction kept 10 bases outside the gene matches. The germline V gene encodes CDR1 MGHRA and CDR2 YSYEKL. The CDR3 bases are TGCGCCAGCAGCCAGGGCAGTCTAGCGGGGGGACACTCCTACGAGCAGTACTTC. Its translation is CASSQGSLAGGHSYEQYF.

The chain uses TRBV12-3 or TRBV12-4 and TRBJ2-6, with no clear D. The germline V and J ends were trimmed by 4 bases and 4 bases, with 2 bases remaining between them. There are 12 residues in the CDR3. DNA of the CDR3: TGTGCCAGCAGTTGGGGGGCCAACGTCCTGACTTTC. Its protein is CASSWGANVLTF.

The V gene is TRBV6-5, the J gene TRBJ1-2; D call uncertain. This CDR3 spans 11 amino acids. The germline CDR1 and CDR2 sequences are MNHEY and SVGAGI. V lost 6 bases and J lost 8, with 10 bases in between. DNA for the CDR3: TGTGCCAGCAGGAATGAGGTCGGCTACACCTTC. This codes for CASRNEVGYTF.

The chain couples TRBV7-9 to TRBJ1-1; D unclear. This CDR3 spans 12 amino acids. V lost 2 bases and J 1 base, leaving 2 bases between the germline ends. Germline CDR1 SEHNR, CDR2 FQNEAQ (reference sequence). The CDR3 sequence: CASSLWNTEAFF. DNA for the CDR3: TGTGCCAGCAGCTTATGGAACACTGAAGCTTTCTTT.

The chain uses TRBV6-2 or TRBV6-3 and TRBJ2-7; 7 bases are shared with TRBD1. CDR3 length: 15 residues. The V and J ends lost 6 bases and 2 bases, in that order; junction bases with no gene match: 10. Germline V gene sequence: CDR1 MNHEY, CDR2 SVGEGT. CDR3: CASSRRGTATYEQYF. The CDR3 coding sequence is TGTGCCAGCAGCCGACGAGGGACAGCCACCTACGAGCAGTACTTC.

The chain carries TRBV4-1 and TRBJ2-7; tentatively, D is TRBD1 (6 bases). The CDR3 covers 14 residues. Germline values: CDR1 MGHRA, CDR2 YSYEKL. V lost 0 bases and J lost 6, with 12 bases in between. The DNA for the CDR3 is TGCGCCAGCAGCCAAGAGTTTAACAGGGCCGAGCAGTACTTC. Translating gives CASSQEFNRAEQYF.

The chain couples TRBV7-2 to TRBJ1-2; possible D gene TRBD1, 5 bases. CDR1 and CDR2 (germline): SGHTA, FQGNSA. V was cut by 4 bases and J by 0 bases, with 9 bases left in between. The CDR3 is 14 residues long. CDR3 DNA sequence: TGTGCCAGCAGCTGGGGACGGACTAACTATGGCTACACCTTC. This encodes CASSWGRTNYGYTF.

This rearrangement joins TRBV5-8 to TRBJ1-2; weak D call: TRBD1 (6 bases). Between the trimmed V and J ends, which lost 5 bases and 3 bases, there was a span of 11 bases. Germline-derived CDR1 and CDR2 are SGHTS and YDEGEE. The CDR3 has 13 residues. CDR3 sequence: CASRVRGDYGYTF. CDR3 sequence (DNA): TGTGCCAGCAGGGTGAGGGGGGACTATGGCTACACCTTC.

The chain combines TRBV19 with TRBJ2-7, with TRBD2 identical over 10 bases. CDR1 and CDR2 from the germline V gene are LNHDA and SQIVND (reference sequence). The CDR3 has 15 amino acids. V trimming: 3 bases; J trimming: 4 bases; junction bases outside the gene matches: 6. CDR3 DNA: TGTGCCAGTAGTATCGCTAGCGGGGGTCTTTACGAGCAGTACTTC. This encodes CASSIASGGLYEQYF. Complete variable domain (other parts from reference TRBV19 and TRBJ2-7): DGGITQSPKYLFRKEGQNVTLSCEQNLNHDAMYWYRQDPGQGLRLIYYSQIVNDFQKGDIAEGYSVSREKKESFPLTVTSAQKNPTAFYLCASSIASGGLYEQYFGPGTRLTVT.

V gene TRBV5-6 combines with J gene TRBJ1-1; D gene unclear. This CDR3 spans 12 amino acids. Germline CDR1 SGHDT, CDR2 YYEEEE. V was trimmed by 3 bases and J by 3 bases, leaving 6 bases between them. CDR3 sequence reads: CASSSRDTEAFF. DNA for the CDR3: TGTGCCAGCAGCTCCCGGGACACTGAAGCTTTCTTT.

The V gene is TRBV10-3, the J gene TRBJ1-4; TRBD1 might be the D (5 bases). Germline V gene sequence: CDR1 ENHRY, CDR2 SYGVKD. Trimming shortened V by 10 bases and J by 7 bases, and 16 bases separated the two germline ends. The CDR3 sequence is 13 residues long. CDR3 in amino acids: CATALGGGEKLFF. In nucleotides, the CDR3 is TGTGCCACTGCCCTGGGGGGGGGTGAAAAACTGTTTTTT.

This chain connects TRBV12-3 or TRBV12-4 to TRBJ2-7, with D unresolved. Trimming removed 3 bases from V and 4 bases from J, with 7 bases in between. The CDR3 spans 12 residues. The CDR3 loop is CASSFQSYEQYF. The CDR3 DNA follows: TGTGCCAGCAGTTTCCAGTCGTACGAGCAGTACTTC.

This rearrangement joins TRBV6-6 to TRBJ2-7; maybe TRBD2 (5 bases). In germline, CDR1 is MNHNY, CDR2 SVGAGI (reference sequence). V shed 4 bases and J shed 3 bases, with 16 bases lying between them. The CDR3 totals 15 residues. The CDR3, as DNA: TGTGCCAGCAGTTCCCCTTGGAGCGGCTTCTACGAGCAGTACTTC. The encoded protein is CASSSPWSGFYEQYF.

This chain joins TRBV2 and TRBJ2-5; maybe TRBD1 (5 bases). The CDR3 has 15 residues. Trimming removed 0 bases from V and 3 bases from J, with 11 bases in between. Germline values: CDR1 SNHLY, CDR2 FYNNEI. The CDR3 reads CASSEAWGREETQYF. The DNA of the CDR3 is TGTGCCAGCAGTGAAGCGTGGGGCCGTGAAGAGACCCAGTACTTC.

The CDR3 sequence: CASSDRTGGTEAFF. In nucleotides, the CDR3 is TGTGCCAGCAGTGATCGGACGGGGGGCACTGAAGCTTTCTTT. This rearrangement joins TRBV25-1 to TRBJ1-1, with a possible D match to TRBD1 (5 bases). The CDR3 consists of 14 residues. The germline V gene has CDR1 MGHDK and CDR2 SYGVNS. V lost 3 bases and J 4 bases, leaving 12 bases between the germline ends.